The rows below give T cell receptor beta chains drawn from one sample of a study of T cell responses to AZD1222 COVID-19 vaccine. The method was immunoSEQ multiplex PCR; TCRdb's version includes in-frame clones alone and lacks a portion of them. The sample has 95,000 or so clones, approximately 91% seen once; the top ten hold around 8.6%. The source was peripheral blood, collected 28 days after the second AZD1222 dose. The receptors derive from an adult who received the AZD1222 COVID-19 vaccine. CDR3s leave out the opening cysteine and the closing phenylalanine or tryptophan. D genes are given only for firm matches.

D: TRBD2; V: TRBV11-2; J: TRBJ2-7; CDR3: ASRRREGGLAGESEQY
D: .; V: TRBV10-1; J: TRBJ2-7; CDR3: ASSEGPRMSGEQY
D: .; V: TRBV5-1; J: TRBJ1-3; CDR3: ASSFDGVRNTIY
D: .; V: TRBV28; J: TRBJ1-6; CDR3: ASNGGGGHSPLH
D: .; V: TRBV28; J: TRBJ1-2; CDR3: ASSPATFHGYT
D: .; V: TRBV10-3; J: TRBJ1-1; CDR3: AISESMNTEAF
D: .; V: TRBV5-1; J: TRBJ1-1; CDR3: ASSSQGDREAF
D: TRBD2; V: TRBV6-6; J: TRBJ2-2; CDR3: ASSRLYSGRLIGELF
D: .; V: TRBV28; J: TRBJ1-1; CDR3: ASSPGQIAEAF
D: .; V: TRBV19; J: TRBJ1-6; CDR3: ASRREGDGSPLH
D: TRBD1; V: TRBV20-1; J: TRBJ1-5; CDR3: SASLGRGDQPQH
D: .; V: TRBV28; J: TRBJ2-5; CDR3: ASSSSTGRQETQY
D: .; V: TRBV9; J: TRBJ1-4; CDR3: ASSPMGLANEKLF
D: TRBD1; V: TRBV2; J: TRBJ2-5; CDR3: ASSAGQGFGETQY
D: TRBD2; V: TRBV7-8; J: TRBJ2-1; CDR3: ASSPIRPGTSAWRYSYNEQF
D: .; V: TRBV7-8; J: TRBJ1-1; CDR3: ASSLGVSHTEAF
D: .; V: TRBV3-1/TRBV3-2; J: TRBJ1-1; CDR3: ASSQAAGYREKNTEAF
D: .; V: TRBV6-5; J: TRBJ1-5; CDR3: ASTIDPGRHQPQH
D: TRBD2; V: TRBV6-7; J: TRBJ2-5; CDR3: ASSRGLGISQVQETQY
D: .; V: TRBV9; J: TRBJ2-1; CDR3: ASSAPLGVSGARNEQF
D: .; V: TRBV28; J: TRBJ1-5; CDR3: ASSTGNQPQH
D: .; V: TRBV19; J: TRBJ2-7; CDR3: ASSAVPEGEQY
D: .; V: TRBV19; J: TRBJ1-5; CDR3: ASRGSGRWRPQH
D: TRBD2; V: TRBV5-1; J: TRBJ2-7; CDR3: ASSPMAAGGEQY
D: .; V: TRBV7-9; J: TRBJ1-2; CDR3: ASSLGDSANYGYT
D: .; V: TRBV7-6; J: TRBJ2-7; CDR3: ASSLGKGIGEQY
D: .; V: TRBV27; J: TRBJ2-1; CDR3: ASSFGTPVDEQF
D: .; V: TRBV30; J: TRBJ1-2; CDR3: AWSPLSTRADYGYT
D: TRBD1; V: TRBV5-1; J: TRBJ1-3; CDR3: ASSLTGQGRNTIY
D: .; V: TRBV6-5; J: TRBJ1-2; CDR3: ASSLTKAGYGYT
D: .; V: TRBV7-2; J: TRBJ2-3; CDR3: ASSGYQPNTQY
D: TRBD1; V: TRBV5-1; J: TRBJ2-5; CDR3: ASSLNTGQGGETQY
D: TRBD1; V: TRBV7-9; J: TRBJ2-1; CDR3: ASSSIQGAGNEQF
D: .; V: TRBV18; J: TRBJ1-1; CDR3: ASSPRQDLNTEAF
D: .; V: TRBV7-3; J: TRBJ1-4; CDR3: ASSSTSGLTNEKLF
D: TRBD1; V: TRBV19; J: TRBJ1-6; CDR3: ASSIVGTENSPLH
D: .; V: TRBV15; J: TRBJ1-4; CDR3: ATSSGTREKLF
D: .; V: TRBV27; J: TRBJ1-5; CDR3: ASSPGAGSNQPQH
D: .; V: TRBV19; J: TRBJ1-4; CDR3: ASSMEGMRNEKLF
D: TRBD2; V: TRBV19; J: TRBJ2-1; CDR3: ASSIKGLAGGNEQF
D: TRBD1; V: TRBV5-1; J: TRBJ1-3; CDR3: ASSDGQASGNTIY
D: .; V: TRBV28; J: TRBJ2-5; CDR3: ASSEAPQSPVQETQY
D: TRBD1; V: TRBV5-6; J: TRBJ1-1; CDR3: ASSLVGTGESEAF
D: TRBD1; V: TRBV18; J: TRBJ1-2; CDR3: ASSPGTGPSGYT
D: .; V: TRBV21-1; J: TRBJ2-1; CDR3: ASSKDPGSTEQF
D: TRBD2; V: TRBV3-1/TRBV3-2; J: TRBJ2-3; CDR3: ASSQDTSGRARDTQY
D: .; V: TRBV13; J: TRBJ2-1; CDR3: ASRGLGGVSYNEQF
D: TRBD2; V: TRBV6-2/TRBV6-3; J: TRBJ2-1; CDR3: ASSYSNSGIMKEQF